Following are 25 T cell receptor beta chains from one sample sequenced in a study of T cells after yellow fever vaccination. TCRdb used MiXCR to reprocess the 5' RACE reads, holding one entry per CDR3 protein. The sample shows a few hundred thousand distinct CDR3 sequences, about 4% of them seen only once. The sample consisted of PBMCs, taken 5 days after the yellow fever booster vaccination. Receptors were obtained from a man aged 18 to 29 who received the YFV17D yellow fever vaccine.

The rearrangement links TRBV25-1 to TRBJ1-4; 8 bases are a match to TRBD1. In germline, CDR1 is MGHDK, CDR2 SYGVNS. The CDR3 covers 16 residues. The V gene end was trimmed by 3 bases and the J gene end by 10 bases; junction bases not matched to a gene: 13. This chain's CDR3 is CASSDAQGARDGKLFF. CDR3 bases: TGTGCCAGCAGTGACGCTCAGGGGGCCCGGGATGGAAAACTGTTTTTT.

CDR3 amino acids: CASSPGGWYGYTF. Here the CDR3 DNA reads TGTGCCAGCAGCCCAGGGGGCTGGTATGGCTACACCTTC. V is TRBV5-6 and J is TRBJ1-2; 8 bases line up with TRBD1. This CDR3 has 13 amino acids. Germline V gives CDR1 SGHDT, CDR2 YYEEEE. Trimming cost V 4 bases and J 5 bases; bases outside gene matches: 4.

This clonotype was observed at least ten times. This chain connects TRBV7-9 to TRBJ2-7; 9 bases align to TRBD1. V lost 5 bases to trimming and J lost 5 bases; unmatched junction nucleotides: 4. This CDR3 region has 13 residues. Germline CDR1 and CDR2: SEHNR and FQNEAQ (reference sequence). The CDR3 DNA sequence: TGTGCCAGCAGCGCCGGGACAGGGAACGAGCAGTACGTC. It encodes CASSAGTGNEQYV.

This clonotype was observed many times. CDR3 coding DNA: TGCGCCAGCAGCCTGCCCGGGAGCTACACTGAAGCTTTCTTT. It is translated as CASSLPGSYTEAFF. The V call is TRBV5-1, the J call TRBJ1-1, with D hard to call. CDR1 SGHRS and CDR2 YFSETQ come from the germline V gene. The CDR3 totals 14 residues. Trimming stripped 4 bases from V and 3 bases from J, with 13 bases between.

The rearrangement uses TRBV6-2 or TRBV6-3 and TRBJ2-2, with TRBD2 matching 7 bases. The CDR3 runs 15 residues. J gave up 3 bases and V 5 bases, and 6 bases lay outside the gene matches. In germline, CDR1 is MNHEY, CDR2 SVGEGT. As DNA, the CDR3 is TGTGCCAGCAGTCCTGGGACTACCGACACCGGGGAGCTGTTTTTT. Its translation: CASSPGTTDTGELFF.

The gene calls are TRBV5-1 and TRBJ1-2; 7 bases match TRBD1. V was clipped by 4 bases and J by 6 bases; unmatched bases: 18. The CDR3 covers 17 residues. The germline V gene has CDR1 SGHRS and CDR2 YFSETQ. The CDR3 DNA sequence: TGCGCCAGCAGCGATCCGGACAGGAGCTCGGGGTGGCATGGCTACACCTTC. This encodes CASSDPDRSSGWHGYTF. The variable domain in full, completed from reference TRBV5-1 and TRBJ1-2, reads KAGVTQTPRYLIKTRGQQVTLSCSPISGHRSVSWYQQTPGQGLQFLFEYFSETQRNKGNFPGRFSGRQFSNSRSEMNVSTLELGDSALYLCASSDPDRSSGWHGYTFGSGTRLTVV.

This clonotype has a handful of counts. This chain links TRBV4-2 with TRBJ2-2, with D possibly TRBD2 on 6 matching bases. Looked up from germline, CDR1 is LGHNA and CDR2 is YNFKEQ. V lost 3 bases to trimming and J lost 7 bases, with 18 bases between them. The CDR3 is 16 amino acids. The CDR3 region is CASSQGGNSPGGELFF. As DNA, the CDR3 is TGTGCCAGCAGCCAGGGAGGTAACTCCCCTGGCGGGGAGCTGTTTTTT.

This clonotype was observed a few times. CDR3 protein: CSARAGLASSSYEQYF. CDR3 DNA sequence: TGCAGTGCTAGAGCGGGACTAGCCAGCAGCTCCTACGAGCAGTACTTC. V and J are TRBV20-1 and TRBJ2-7; 9 bases agree with TRBD2. V was clipped by 1 base and J by 0 bases; unmatched bases: 7. This CDR3 has 16 amino acids. Germline CDR1 DFQATT, CDR2 SNEGSKA (reference sequence).

This clonotype was counted only a few times. The rearrangement links TRBV6-2 or TRBV6-3 to TRBJ2-7; a possible D gene is TRBD1 (7 bases). Trimming took 5 bases from V and 2 from J, leaving 16 bases between them. This CDR3 spans 15 amino acids. CDR1 is MNHEY and CDR2 is SVGEGT in the germline V gene. The DNA of the CDR3 is TGTGCCAGCAGTAAACGACAGGGCGGGACCTACGAGCAGTACTTC. Its translation: CASSKRQGGTYEQYF.

The CDR3 sequence: CASSQILAGDMGDTQYF. Written as DNA, the CDR3 is TGTGCCAGCAGCCAGATTCTAGCGGGGGACATGGGAGATACGCAGTATTTT. This sequence joins TRBV4-2 and TRBJ2-3, with TRBD2 identical over 10 bases. This CDR3 has 17 amino acids. V shed 3 bases and J 5 bases; nucleotides not matched to a gene: 11. CDR1 is LGHNA, CDR2 YNFKEQ, per germline.

There are a few counts of this clonotype. The rearrangement joins TRBV24-1 to TRBJ2-1; D possibly corresponds to TRBD2 (6 bases). The CDR3 is 15 residues long. The V gene lost 0 bases and the J gene lost 7 bases, with 12 bases spanning the gap. Germline loops: CDR1 KGHDR, CDR2 SFDVKD. CDR3 in DNA: TGTGCCACCAGTGATTTGGGATCCCGGGAGAATGAGCAGTTCTTC. This encodes CATSDLGSRENEQFF.

This clonotype occurred a few times. The CDR3 region is CAPQAVNYGYTF. In DNA form, the CDR3 reads TGTGCACCACAAGCAGTGAACTATGGCTACACCTTC. This rearrangement joins TRBV6-5 to TRBJ1-2; D unresolved. In germline, CDR1 is MNHEY, CDR2 SVGAGI. This CDR3 comprises 12 residues.

This clonotype was seen many times. This chain links TRBV6-2 or TRBV6-3 with TRBJ2-2, with 8 bases matching TRBD1. CDR3 length equals 15 residues. Looked up from germline, CDR1 is MNHEY and CDR2 is SVGEGT. J lost 4 bases, V lost 6 bases, and 7 bases had no gene match. CDR3 residues: CASSRPDRATGELFF. CDR3 sequence (DNA): TGTGCCAGCAGCCGTCCGGACAGGGCCACCGGGGAGCTGTTTTTT.

This clonotype was seen a few times. The rearrangement links TRBV6-2 or TRBV6-3 to TRBJ2-7, with 7 positions matching TRBD2. The CDR3 length is 14 residues. Germline loops: CDR1 MNHEY, CDR2 SVGEGT. After removal of 7 bases from V and 5 bases from J, the junction contained 11 bases not matched to a gene. The CDR3 sequence is CASIWRGSGNEQYF. CDR3 sequence (DNA): TGTGCCAGCATTTGGCGGGGGTCTGGGAACGAGCAGTACTTC.

This chain uses TRBV4-2 with TRBJ2-4, with 12 bases matching TRBD2. Germline V gives CDR1 LGHNA, CDR2 YNFKEQ. The J segment lost 0 bases and the V segment lost 0 bases, leaving 6 bases of the junction unmatched. The CDR3 has 19 residues. For the CDR3, the DNA is TGTGCCAGCAGCCAAGAGGCTAGCGGGGGGGCCTTAGCCAAAAACATTCAGTACTTC. Translating it yields CASSQEASGGALAKNIQYF.

The V gene is TRBV5-4, the J gene TRBJ2-1, with D hard to call. Between the trimmed V and J ends, which lost 4 bases and 8 bases, there was a span of 13 bases. The CDR3 extends over 13 amino acids. From germline, CDR1 is SGHNT and CDR2 YYREEE (reference sequence). The CDR3 nucleotides read TGTGCCAGCAGCGCACGGGTGGTACATGAGCAGTTCTTC. This encodes CASSARVVHEQFF.

This clonotype occurred a few times. This chain's CDR3 is CASRQVGNYGYTF. Here the CDR3 DNA reads TGTGCCAGCAGACAGGTGGGAAACTATGGCTACACCTTC. The chain uses TRBV28 and TRBJ1-2, with D possibly TRBD1 on 5 matching bases. The CDR3 consists of 13 residues. Trimming took off 6 bases at V and 2 bases at J, with 10 bases between the two ends. Germline-derived CDR1 and CDR2 are MDHEN and SYDVKM.

J is TRBJ1-1 and V is TRBV7-9, with D uncertain. Germline loops: CDR1 SEHNR, CDR2 FQNEAQ (reference sequence). The V gene lost 0 bases and the J gene lost 5 bases, with 10 bases spanning the gap. CDR3 length: 14 residues. The CDR3 bases are TGTGCCAGCAGCTTAGCACTTGGAGGAACTGAAGCTTTCTTT. Translation: CASSLALGGTEAFF.

V is TRBV6-2 or TRBV6-3 and J is TRBJ2-3; D remains unclear. The CDR3 length is 14 residues. Germline assignment: CDR1 MNHEY and CDR2 SVGEGT. Trimming left V 6 bases short and J 4 bases short, with 14 bases between. The CDR3 DNA sequence: TGTGCCAGCAGCCTACAAGGGTTCCCAGATACGCAGTATTTT. It yields the protein CASSLQGFPDTQYF.

This clonotype was recorded at least ten times. V gene TRBV10-1 combines with J gene TRBJ2-5; 8 nucleotides match TRBD2. CDR3 length equals 15 residues. The trim removed 4 bases at V and 0 bases at J, leaving 4 bases unmatched. The germline CDR1 and CDR2 sequences are WNHNN and SYGVQD (reference sequence). This CDR3 is CASSAAREDQETQYF. The CDR3 bases are TGCGCCAGCAGTGCGGCGCGGGAGGACCAAGAGACCCAGTACTTC.

The chain carries TRBV29-1 and TRBJ1-1; 7 positions match TRBD1. Germline trimming cut 6 bases from V and 0 bases from J; bases unmatched to any gene: 4. The CDR3 consists of 13 residues. CDR1 is SQVTM, CDR2 ANQGSEA, per germline. The CDR3 region is CSVSGTVNTEAFF. The CDR3 DNA follows: TGCAGCGTCTCCGGGACAGTGAACACTGAAGCTTTCTTT.

The rearrangement uses TRBV24-1 and TRBJ1-2; D unresolved. Germline assignment: CDR1 KGHDR and CDR2 SFDVKD. V was shortened by 4 bases and J by 3 bases, with 17 bases between the two germline ends. This CDR3 spans 16 amino acids. The CDR3: CATSEGTVKGDYGYTF. The CDR3 DNA sequence: TGTGCCACCAGTGAAGGTACCGTAAAAGGTGACTATGGCTACACCTTC.

The rearrangement joins TRBV18 to TRBJ2-3; TRBD1 might be the D (5 bases). Germline V gene sequence: CDR1 KGHSH, CDR2 LQKENI. The CDR3 totals 14 residues. V was cut by 2 bases and J by 1 base, with 7 bases left in between. This CDR3 is CASSPSGRTDTQYF. The CDR3 region has the DNA TGTGCCAGCTCACCATCAGGGCGCACAGATACGCAGTATTTT.

V and J are TRBV4-1 and TRBJ2-1, with TRBD2 matching over 10 bases. CDR1 and CDR2 (germline): MGHRA, YSYEKL. This CDR3 is 16 amino acids long. Trimming cost V 0 bases and J 7 bases; bases outside gene matches: 6. The CDR3 DNA is TGCGCCAGCAGCCAAGAGCCAGCGGGGGGGCTGAATGAGCAGTTCTTC. It yields the protein CASSQEPAGGLNEQFF.

Ten or more counts support this clonotype. The chain recombines TRBV4-3 with TRBJ2-1; D is unresolved. The V end lost 3 bases, the J end lost 10 bases, and 10 bases lay between the germline ends. The CDR3 covers 12 residues. Looked up from germline, CDR1 is LGHNA and CDR2 is YSLEER. CDR3 amino acids: CASSHDLGEQFF. DNA of the CDR3: TGCGCCAGCAGCCATGACCTGGGCGAGCAGTTCTTC.